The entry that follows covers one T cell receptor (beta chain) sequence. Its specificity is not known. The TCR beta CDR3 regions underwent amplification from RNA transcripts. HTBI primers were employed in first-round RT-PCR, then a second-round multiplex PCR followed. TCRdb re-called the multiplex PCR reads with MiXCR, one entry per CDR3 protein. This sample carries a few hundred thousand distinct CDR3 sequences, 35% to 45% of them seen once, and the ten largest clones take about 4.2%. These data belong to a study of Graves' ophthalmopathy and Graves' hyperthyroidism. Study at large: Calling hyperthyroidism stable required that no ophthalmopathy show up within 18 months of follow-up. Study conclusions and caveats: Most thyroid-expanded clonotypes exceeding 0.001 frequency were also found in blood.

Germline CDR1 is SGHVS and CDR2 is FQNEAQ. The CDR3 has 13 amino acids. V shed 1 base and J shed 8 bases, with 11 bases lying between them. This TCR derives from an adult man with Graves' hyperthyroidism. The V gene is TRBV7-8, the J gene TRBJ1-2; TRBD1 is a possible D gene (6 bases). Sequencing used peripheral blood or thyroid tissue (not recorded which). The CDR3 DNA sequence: TGTGCCAGCAGCTTAGGGGACGGGGGCGGCTACACCTTC. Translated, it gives CASSLGDGGGYTF.